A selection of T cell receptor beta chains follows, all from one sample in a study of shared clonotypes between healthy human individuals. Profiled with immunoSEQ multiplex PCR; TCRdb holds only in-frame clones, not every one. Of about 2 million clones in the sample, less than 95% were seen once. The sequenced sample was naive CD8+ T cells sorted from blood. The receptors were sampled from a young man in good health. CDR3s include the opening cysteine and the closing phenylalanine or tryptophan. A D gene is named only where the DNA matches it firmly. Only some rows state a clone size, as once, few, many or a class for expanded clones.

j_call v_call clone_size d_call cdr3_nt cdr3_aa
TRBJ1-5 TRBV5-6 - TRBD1 TGTGCCAGCAGTTGGACAGGTGGTGGGCCTAGCAATCAGCCCCAGCATTTT CASSWTGGGPSNQPQHF
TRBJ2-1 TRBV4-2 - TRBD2 TGTGCCAGCAGCCAGGGACTAGCGGACTCTTACAATGAGCAGTTCTTC CASSQGLADSYNEQFF
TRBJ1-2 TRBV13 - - TGTGCCAGCAGCTTAATAAACTTTGGCTACACCTTC CASSLINFGYTF
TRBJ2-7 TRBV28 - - TGTGCCAGCAGTTTAGAATACGAGCAGTACTTC CASSLEYEQYF
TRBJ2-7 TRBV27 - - TGTGCCAGCAGTTTCCTCCCTTCGGGGGAACATTACGAGCAGTACTTC CASSFLPSGEHYEQYF
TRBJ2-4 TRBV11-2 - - TGTGCCAGCAGCTTATGGGAGACCAAAAACATTCAGTACTTC CASSLWETKNIQYF
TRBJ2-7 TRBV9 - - TGTGCCAGCAGCGTAGGGCTCGGCTCCTACGAGCAGTACTTC CASSVGLGSYEQYF
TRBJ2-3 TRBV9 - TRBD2 TGTGCCAGCAGCGTAGCTAGCGGGGCCAGCACAGATACGCAGTATTTT CASSVASGASTDTQYF
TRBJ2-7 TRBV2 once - TGTGCCAGCAGTGAATTTTTGGACATTAGTTACGAGCAGTACTTC CASSEFLDISYEQYF
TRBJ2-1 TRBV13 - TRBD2 TGTGCCAGCAGCTTTAAAACTAGCGCTCACGCCAATGAGCAGTTCTTC CASSFKTSAHANEQFF
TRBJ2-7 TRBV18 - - TGTGCCAGCTCACCTCCCTCCTACGAGCAGTACTTC CASSPPSYEQYF
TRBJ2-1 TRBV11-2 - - TGTGCCAGCAGCTTAGAAGGCCCCAATGAGCAGTTCTTC CASSLEGPNEQFF
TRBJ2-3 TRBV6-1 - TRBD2 TGTGCCAGCAGTCGACTAGCGGGGGGGACAGATACGCAGTATTTT CASSRLAGGTDTQYF
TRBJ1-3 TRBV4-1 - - TGCGCCAGCAGCCACCCAAGAGGGACTTTGGATTTT CASSHPRGTLDF
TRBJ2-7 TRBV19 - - TGTGCCAGTAGTATGGCCAGCGGACTCCAAGAGTACTTC CASSMASGLQEYF
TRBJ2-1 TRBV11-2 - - TGTGCCAGCAGCCTAGTACCTTTTGAGCAGTTCTTC CASSLVPFEQFF
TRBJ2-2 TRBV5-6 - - TGTGCCAGCAGCTCCTACACCGGGGAGCTGTTTTTT CASSSYTGELFF
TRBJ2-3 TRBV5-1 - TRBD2 TGCGCCAGCAGCGAAGCGGGACTAGCGGGAGTGTTAGATACGCAGTATTTT CASSEAGLAGVLDTQYF
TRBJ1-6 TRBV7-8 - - TGTGCCAGCTCGGTCGGGGCAGGGGATTCACCCCTCCACTTT CASSVGAGDSPLHF
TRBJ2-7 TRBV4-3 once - TGCGCCAGCAGCCAAGATGGGCACTTCTACGAGCAGTACTTC CASSQDGHFYEQYF
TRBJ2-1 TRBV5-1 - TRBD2 TGCGCCAGTTATCTAGCGGGAGGGACACGCAATGAGCAGTTCTTC CASYLAGGTRNEQFF
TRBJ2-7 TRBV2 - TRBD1 TGTGCCAGCAGTGGAACAGGGGCTTCCTACGAGCAGTACTTC CASSGTGASYEQYF
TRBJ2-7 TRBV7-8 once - TGTGCCAGCAGCCTAGGGCCCGGGACAAACTCCTACGAGCAGTACTTC CASSLGPGTNSYEQYF
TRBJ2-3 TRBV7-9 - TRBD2 TGTGCCAGCTCTTTAGCGGGAGGGCCCGCAGATACGCAGTATTTT CASSLAGGPADTQYF
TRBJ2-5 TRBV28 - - TGTGCCAGCAGATTAACAGAGACCCAGTACTTC CASRLTETQYF
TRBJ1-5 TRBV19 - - TGTGCCAGTAGTATAGAGGAGGGTTTACAGCCCCAGCATTTT CASSIEEGLQPQHF
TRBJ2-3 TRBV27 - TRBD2 TGTGCCAGCAGTTTATCGGTAGCGGGGAGCACAGATACGCAGTATTTT CASSLSVAGSTDTQYF
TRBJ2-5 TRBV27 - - TGTGCCAGCAGTTTGTCGGCCCACCAAGAGACCCAGTACTTC CASSLSAHQETQYF
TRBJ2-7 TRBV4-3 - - TGCGCCAGCAGCCAAAGTTACCAGGATTCCTACGAGCAGTACTTC CASSQSYQDSYEQYF